This TCR beta chain appears in the sequencing data of a study of cytomegalovirus exposure and HLA in healthy donors. Trimming cost V 3 bases and J 8 bases, with 7 bases left between them. CDR1 is MDHEN and CDR2 is SYDVKM in the germline V gene. This CDR3 is built from 11 residues. General study points: Overall, around 160 TCR beta chains were annotated as cytomegalovirus-associated. Productive rates of about 87% or about 30% were seen for most TCR beta V segments in an earlier analysis. Across donors, most TCRs were seen rarely, yet some public ones were widespread.

The PCR was carried out with 60 Vbeta primers and 13 Jbeta primers. TCRdb's table, derived via immunoSEQ multiplex PCR, lists solely in-frame clones and lacks some. The table lists fewer than 250,000 clones, 70% to 80% of them singletons. This clone is a singleton in its sample. The antigen is undetermined. Sequencing was carried out using PBMCs. The V call is TRBV28, the J call TRBJ1-1; perhaps TRBD1 as D (5 bases). This receptor was obtained from a male donor in good health and CMV-seropositive. The CDR3 DNA sequence: TGTGCCAGCAGTTTGGGGGGAGAAGCTTTCTTT. Its translation is CASSLGGEAFF.